Reported below is one TCR beta chain. Its antigen is not identified. The source of the sample is a study of response to subunit inactivated influenza vaccine. Study results and caveats: The authors offered the suggestion that each seasonal influenza vaccination recruits few new T cells.

Trimming removed 1 base from V and 4 bases from J, with 8 bases in between. This CDR3 contains 15 residues. The germline gives CDR1 SGHTA, CDR2 FQGNSA. TCRdb re-called the RT-PCR reads through MiXCR, storing one row per CDR3 protein. In the table there are some 540,000 distinct CDR3 sequences, around a quarter of which are singletons. These same records also appear under a second study, on T cells expressing NK-cell markers. As that study records: The TCR beta cDNA came from 5'RACE template switching with UMIs. Seropositivity for HCMV was found in most of the eight sequenced donors, with one seronegative. These same clonotypes (in a few donors) also led the CD3+CD56-NKG2C+ fraction. Whether expanded NKG2C-expressing T cell clones recognize HCMV is unknown.

The J gene is TRBJ2-6, the V gene TRBV7-2, with D unresolved. The sequenced sample was CD4+ T cells sorted from PBMCs, obtained about 12 days after vaccination. The sequence was obtained from a man in his fifties or sixties who received an inactivated influenza vaccine. CDR3 nucleotide sequence: TGTGCCAGCAGCTTAGGTAAAGGAGGGGCCAACGTCCTGACTTTC. This codes for CASSLGKGGANVLTF.